This T cell receptor (beta chain) was retrieved from a study of blood T cell repertoires in COVID-19. In the study overall: Spain, Italy and the United States supplied samples that represented acute and convalescent COVID-19.

Sequencing was performed with immunoSEQ multiplex PCR; in TCRdb, only in-frame clones are kept and a portion is missing. Of about 290,000 clones in the sample, around four fifths were seen once. This CDR3 has 16 amino acids. Trimming cost V 0 bases and J 5 bases; bases outside gene matches: 7. Germline CDR1 and CDR2: LNHNV and YYDKDF (reference sequence). The specimen sequenced was peripheral blood. The rearrangement joins TRBV15 to TRBJ2-1, with 7 bases lining up with TRBD1. The TCR comes from a woman between 50 and 59 years old with active or convalescent COVID-19. Written as DNA, the CDR3 is TGTGCCACCAGCAGAGAAGCGGACAGGAGAGACAATGAGCAGTTCTTC. Protein sequence: CATSREADRRDNEQFF.